Each of the 25 T cell receptor beta chains below was sequenced from the same sample in a study of blood T cell repertoires in COVID-19 (dated by TCRdb to about 2020). The method was the immunoSEQ multiplex PCR assay. TCRdb limited this immuneACCESS table to in-frame rearrangements with V and J called. A share of clones is missing; checked studies link under half to unresolved V genes, and the rest is unexplained. For this sample the table gives fewer than 250,000 clones, of which about nine tenths were detected only once. Over 1.5% of the sample belongs to the ten largest clones. What was sequenced was peripheral blood. The receptors were sampled from a man aged 65 to 79 with acute or convalescent COVID-19.

The CDR3 reads CASSTRAGGFQETQYF. The CDR3 nucleotides are TGCGCCAGCAGCACCCGAGCGGGAGGTTTCCAAGAGACCCAGTACTTC. This sequence joins TRBV5-1 and TRBJ2-5; 9 nucleotides line up with TRBD2. CDR1 is SGHRS and CDR2 is YFSETQ in the germline V gene. The V segment lost 4 bases and the J segment 1 base; nucleotides outside the gene matches: 8. The CDR3 sequence is 16 residues long.

The rearrangement links TRBV2 to TRBJ2-3; 10 positions agree with TRBD2. Germline V gene data show CDR1 as SNHLY and CDR2 as FYNNEI. V lost 6 bases to trimming and J lost 1 base; unmatched junction nucleotides: 4. This CDR3 comprises 15 residues. In nucleotides, the CDR3 is TGTGCCAGCAGCACTAGCGGGACAGGCACAGATACGCAGTATTTT. It translates to CASSTSGTGTDTQYF.

The gene calls are TRBV5-1 and TRBJ2-1, with 9 bases fitting TRBD2. Germline values: CDR1 SGHRS, CDR2 YFSETQ. The CDR3 loop spans 14 amino acids. V lost 6 bases to trimming and J lost 9 bases; unmatched junction nucleotides: 10. The CDR3 DNA is TGCGCCAGCATTGTGGTAGCGGGAGCGAGTGAGCAGTTCTTC. As protein: CASIVVAGASEQFF. Full variable domain (rest looked up from reference TRBV5-1 and TRBJ2-1): KAGVTQTPRYLIKTRGQQVTLSCSPISGHRSVSWYQQTPGQGLQFLFEYFSETQRNKGNFPGRFSGRQFSNSRSEMNVSTLELGDSALYLCASIVVAGASEQFFGPGTRLTVL.

The chain links TRBV28 to TRBJ1-6; a weak D match, TRBD1 (6 bases). The germline CDR1 and CDR2 sequences are MDHEN and SYDVKM. V was trimmed by 8 bases and J by 3 bases, leaving 20 bases between them. The CDR3 extends over 17 amino acids. This CDR3 is CASHGSRTENYNSPLHF. DNA of the CDR3: TGTGCCAGCCATGGGTCCCGGACAGAAAACTATAATTCACCCCTCCACTTT.

The chain joins TRBV4-3 to TRBJ1-2, with TRBD1 matching 8 bases. V shed 0 bases, J shed 6 bases, and the junction held 6 bases outside the gene matches. CDR1 LGHNA and CDR2 YSLEER come from the germline V gene. The CDR3 extends over 15 amino acids. This CDR3 is CASSQEGRGLDGYTF. CDR3 DNA sequence: TGCGCCAGCAGCCAAGAAGGCAGGGGGCTGGATGGCTACACCTTC.

The rearrangement uses TRBV5-6 and TRBJ1-4; D not resolved. V was trimmed by 1 base and J by 7 bases, leaving 14 bases between them. The CDR3 is made up of 15 amino acids. Germline V gene lookup returns CDR1 SGHDT and CDR2 YYEEEE. The CDR3 protein is CASSLKSGDSEKLFF. The CDR3 nucleotides read TGTGCCAGCAGCTTGAAGTCGGGTGATAGTGAAAAACTGTTTTTT.

This clone was seen a few times. The chain uses TRBV19 and TRBJ1-4, with D unresolved. V gave up 6 bases and J gave up 4 bases, with 12 bases separating them. In germline, CDR1 is LNHDA, CDR2 SQIVND (reference sequence). The CDR3 contains 14 residues. This CDR3 reads CASSPRFFNEKLFF. Written as DNA, the CDR3 is TGTGCCAGTAGCCCCCGTTTTTTTAATGAAAAACTGTTTTTT.

There are a few counts of this clone. The J gene is TRBJ2-5, the V gene TRBV7-6; 9 bases match TRBD1. CDR1 and CDR2 from the germline V gene are SGHVS and FNYEAQ. The CDR3 spans 14 residues. V lost 4 bases and J lost 5; bases outside the gene matches: 5. The CDR3 sequence: CASSWDRASETQYF. The CDR3, as DNA: TGTGCCAGCAGCTGGGACAGGGCGAGCGAGACCCAGTACTTC.

The chain links TRBV6-6 to TRBJ1-6; 8 bases are shared with TRBD1. Germline V gene sequence: CDR1 MNHNY, CDR2 SVGAGI (reference sequence). CDR3 length: 14 amino acids. V shed 6 bases, J shed 7 bases, and the junction held 5 bases outside the gene matches. This CDR3 reads CASRPTGGNSPLHF. CDR3 bases: TGTGCCAGCAGACCCACAGGGGGAAATTCACCCCTCCACTTT.

This clone has at least ten counts. Other DNA sequences of this sample code for an identical CDR3. The chain links TRBV27 to TRBJ1-5; 9 bases match TRBD1. V was clipped by 2 bases and J by 2 bases; unmatched bases: 1. The CDR3 is 15 amino acids. Per the germline V gene, CDR1 is MNHEY and CDR2 is SMNVEV (reference sequence). The CDR3 nucleotides read TGTGCCAGCAGTTTAACAGGGGGCGGCAATCAGCCCCAGCATTTT. It translates to CASSLTGGGNQPQHF.

The chain is built from TRBV4-2 and TRBJ1-1; D uncertain. Looked up from germline, CDR1 is LGHNA and CDR2 is YNFKEQ. The ends were cut back, 1 base at V and 8 bases at J, with 11 bases in the middle. The CDR3 has 13 residues. CDR3 loop: CASSQGGGAEAFF. CDR3 in DNA: TGTGCCAGCAGCCAAGGTGGAGGTGCAGAAGCTTTCTTT.

CDR3: CASSEAALAGFGNEQFF. The CDR3 bases are TGTGCCAGCAGTGAAGCGGCGTTAGCGGGATTTGGGAATGAGCAGTTCTTC. This rearrangement joins TRBV6-1 to TRBJ2-1, with 8 positions matching TRBD2. Unmatched junction bases numbered 11, after V lost 0 bases and J lost 7 bases. This CDR3 has 17 amino acids. CDR1 is MNHNS, CDR2 SASEGT, per germline.

V is TRBV6-2 or TRBV6-3 and J is TRBJ2-6, with TRBD1 as a possible D gene (6 bases). CDR1 is MNHEY and CDR2 is SVGEGT in the germline V gene. The CDR3 sequence is 16 residues long. Trimming took off 7 bases at V and 0 bases at J, with 13 bases between the two ends. The CDR3 spells CASNPGQLSGANVLTF. The CDR3, as DNA: TGTGCCAGCAACCCGGGACAACTCTCTGGGGCCAACGTCCTGACTTTC.

The chain combines TRBV6-2 or TRBV6-3 with TRBJ2-1, with 9 bases matching TRBD2. The CDR3 has 16 residues. With 2 bases clipped from V and 9 bases from J, the junction kept 11 bases outside the gene matches. Germline V gene sequence: CDR1 MNHEY, CDR2 SVGEGT. The CDR3 DNA sequence: TGTGCCAGCAGTTACGACAGGCTAGCGGGACCGGTTGAGCAGTTCTTC. Its translation is CASSYDRLAGPVEQFF.

This chain connects TRBV5-1 to TRBJ1-1, with D possibly TRBD1 on 5 matching bases. CDR3 length equals 15 residues. Germline CDR1 reads SGHRS; CDR2 reads YFSETQ. Trimming removed 0 bases at V and 8 bases at J, with 17 bases between. The CDR3 sequence: CASSLARAGMEEAFF. The CDR3 DNA sequence: TGCGCCAGCAGCTTGGCCAGGGCAGGGATGGAGGAAGCTTTCTTT.

The rearrangement joins TRBV2 to TRBJ2-2; 10 bases are shared with TRBD1. J was trimmed by 6 bases and V by 5 bases; bases with no gene match: 6. The CDR3 is 15 residues long. Germline V lookup: CDR1 SNHLY, CDR2 FYNNEI. In DNA, the CDR3 is TGTGCCAGCAGTCAGGACAGGGGGTCGGCCGGGGAGCTGTTTTTT. The encoded protein is CASSQDRGSAGELFF.

This CDR3 reads CASSSSGNHYNEQFF. The CDR3 nucleotides read TGTGCCAGCAGTTCCTCAGGAAACCACTACAATGAGCAGTTCTTC. This rearrangement joins TRBV7-3 to TRBJ2-1; D uncertain. This CDR3 comprises 15 residues. The germline V and J ends were trimmed by 6 bases and 3 bases, with 15 bases remaining between them. Germline loops: CDR1 SGHTA, CDR2 FQGTGA.

V is TRBV5-4 and J is TRBJ1-1; the D is unclear. Per germline, CDR1 SGHNT and CDR2 YYREEE (reference sequence). Deletions cut 3 bases from V and 0 bases from J, with 15 bases between. The CDR3 sequence is 16 residues long. The CDR3 protein is CASSSEFFPLNTEAFF. For the CDR3, the DNA is TGTGCCAGCAGCTCGGAGTTTTTTCCCCTGAACACTGAAGCTTTCTTT.

The chain couples TRBV6-5 to TRBJ2-7; 7 positions agree with TRBD2. This CDR3 has 13 amino acids. The germline V gene encodes CDR1 MNHEY and CDR2 SVGAGI. The V and J ends lost 6 bases and 0 bases, in that order; junction bases with no gene match: 2. Written as DNA, the CDR3 is TGTGCCAGCAGGCGCGGGAGCTCCTACGAGCAGTACTTC. This encodes CASRRGSSYEQYF.

This chain links TRBV2 with TRBJ2-1, with D tentatively TRBD2 (5 bases). Germline values: CDR1 SNHLY, CDR2 FYNNEI. The CDR3 runs to 15 residues. V was clipped by 3 bases and J by 3 bases, with 12 bases between them. The DNA for the CDR3 is TGTGCCAGCAGTGAGGGAGTGCCGGACTACAATGAGCAGTTCTTC. It encodes CASSEGVPDYNEQFF.

CDR3 sequence reads: CATSRYGGGNENTIYF. The CDR3 region has the DNA TGTGCCACCAGCCGCTACGGGGGGGGAAATGAAAACACCATATATTTT. This rearrangement joins TRBV15 to TRBJ1-3; D might be TRBD1 (5 bases). V lost 5 bases, J lost 6 bases, and 20 bases lay in between. This CDR3 is built from 16 residues. In germline, CDR1 is LNHNV, CDR2 YYDKDF (reference sequence).

CDR3 nucleotide sequence: TGTGCCAGCAGCCCATCGACAGGGAAGGTTGGTGAAAAACTGTTTTTT. Residues: CASSPSTGKVGEKLFF. V usage is TRBV7-9 and J usage is TRBJ1-4; 7 bases are a match to TRBD1. CDR1 is SEHNR, CDR2 FQNEAQ, per germline (reference sequence). This CDR3 spans 16 amino acids. The junction had 13 bases not matched to a gene; V was cut back by 5 bases and J by 7 bases.

V usage is TRBV28 and J usage is TRBJ2-2, with 7 bases that match TRBD1. The germline V gene encodes CDR1 MDHEN and CDR2 SYDVKM. V was pared by 6 bases and J by 5 bases, with 9 bases of the junction left unmatched. The CDR3 is made up of 15 amino acids. As DNA, the CDR3 is TGTGCCAGCAGCACCAGGGACAGACAGACCGGGGAGCTGTTTTTT. Translated: CASSTRDRQTGELFF.

The J gene is TRBJ1-2, the V gene TRBV7-9; maybe TRBD1 (6 bases). CDR1 is SEHNR, CDR2 FQNEAQ, per germline (reference sequence). Trimming removed 0 bases from V and 2 bases from J, with 10 bases in between. This CDR3 spans 15 amino acids. Written as DNA, the CDR3 is TGTGCCAGCAGCTTAGCGAGGACAGACAACTATGGCTACACCTTC. This codes for CASSLARTDNYGYTF.

The chain links TRBV6-5 to TRBJ2-1; 8 nucleotides agree with TRBD2. CDR3 length: 13 residues. With 10 bases clipped from V and 9 bases from J, the junction kept 11 bases outside the gene matches. The germline CDR1 and CDR2 sequences are MNHEY and SVGAGI. As DNA, the CDR3 is TGTGCCACTACTAGCGGATATGGGGGTGAGCAGTTCTTC. Its translation is CATTSGYGGEQFF.